This T cell receptor (beta chain) emerged from a study of T cell responses to AZD1222 COVID-19 vaccine. Whole-study findings and limits: The breadth and depth of Spike-specific TCRs increased once two AZD1222 doses had been given. Researchers report vaccine-associated CD4 TCRs spanning spike, with dominance at 160-218 and 743-854. The sample set comprised mostly white British donors with more females, and clonal diversity was possibly underestimated. Close to half of spike-specific TCRs reportedly recognize unmutated variant regions.

As to this clone: The antigen remains undetermined.

Germline assignment: CDR1 LNHDA and CDR2 SQIVND (reference sequence). This CDR3 region has 14 residues. V was trimmed by 5 bases and J by 4 bases, leaving 14 bases between them. Sequencing was performed with immunoSEQ multiplex PCR; in TCRdb, only in-frame clones are kept and a portion is missing. Here the sample spans 55,000 to 80,000 clones, roughly three quarters being singletons. The chain recombines TRBV19 with TRBJ1-1, with D perhaps matching TRBD1 (6 bases). This receptor was obtained from an adult in good health. The source material was peripheral blood, sampled on day 0 of AZD1222 vaccination. The CDR3 region has the DNA TGTGCCAGTAGTCCAGGGGTTTCGGGCACTGAAGCTTTCTTT. Translation: CASSPGVSGTEAFF.